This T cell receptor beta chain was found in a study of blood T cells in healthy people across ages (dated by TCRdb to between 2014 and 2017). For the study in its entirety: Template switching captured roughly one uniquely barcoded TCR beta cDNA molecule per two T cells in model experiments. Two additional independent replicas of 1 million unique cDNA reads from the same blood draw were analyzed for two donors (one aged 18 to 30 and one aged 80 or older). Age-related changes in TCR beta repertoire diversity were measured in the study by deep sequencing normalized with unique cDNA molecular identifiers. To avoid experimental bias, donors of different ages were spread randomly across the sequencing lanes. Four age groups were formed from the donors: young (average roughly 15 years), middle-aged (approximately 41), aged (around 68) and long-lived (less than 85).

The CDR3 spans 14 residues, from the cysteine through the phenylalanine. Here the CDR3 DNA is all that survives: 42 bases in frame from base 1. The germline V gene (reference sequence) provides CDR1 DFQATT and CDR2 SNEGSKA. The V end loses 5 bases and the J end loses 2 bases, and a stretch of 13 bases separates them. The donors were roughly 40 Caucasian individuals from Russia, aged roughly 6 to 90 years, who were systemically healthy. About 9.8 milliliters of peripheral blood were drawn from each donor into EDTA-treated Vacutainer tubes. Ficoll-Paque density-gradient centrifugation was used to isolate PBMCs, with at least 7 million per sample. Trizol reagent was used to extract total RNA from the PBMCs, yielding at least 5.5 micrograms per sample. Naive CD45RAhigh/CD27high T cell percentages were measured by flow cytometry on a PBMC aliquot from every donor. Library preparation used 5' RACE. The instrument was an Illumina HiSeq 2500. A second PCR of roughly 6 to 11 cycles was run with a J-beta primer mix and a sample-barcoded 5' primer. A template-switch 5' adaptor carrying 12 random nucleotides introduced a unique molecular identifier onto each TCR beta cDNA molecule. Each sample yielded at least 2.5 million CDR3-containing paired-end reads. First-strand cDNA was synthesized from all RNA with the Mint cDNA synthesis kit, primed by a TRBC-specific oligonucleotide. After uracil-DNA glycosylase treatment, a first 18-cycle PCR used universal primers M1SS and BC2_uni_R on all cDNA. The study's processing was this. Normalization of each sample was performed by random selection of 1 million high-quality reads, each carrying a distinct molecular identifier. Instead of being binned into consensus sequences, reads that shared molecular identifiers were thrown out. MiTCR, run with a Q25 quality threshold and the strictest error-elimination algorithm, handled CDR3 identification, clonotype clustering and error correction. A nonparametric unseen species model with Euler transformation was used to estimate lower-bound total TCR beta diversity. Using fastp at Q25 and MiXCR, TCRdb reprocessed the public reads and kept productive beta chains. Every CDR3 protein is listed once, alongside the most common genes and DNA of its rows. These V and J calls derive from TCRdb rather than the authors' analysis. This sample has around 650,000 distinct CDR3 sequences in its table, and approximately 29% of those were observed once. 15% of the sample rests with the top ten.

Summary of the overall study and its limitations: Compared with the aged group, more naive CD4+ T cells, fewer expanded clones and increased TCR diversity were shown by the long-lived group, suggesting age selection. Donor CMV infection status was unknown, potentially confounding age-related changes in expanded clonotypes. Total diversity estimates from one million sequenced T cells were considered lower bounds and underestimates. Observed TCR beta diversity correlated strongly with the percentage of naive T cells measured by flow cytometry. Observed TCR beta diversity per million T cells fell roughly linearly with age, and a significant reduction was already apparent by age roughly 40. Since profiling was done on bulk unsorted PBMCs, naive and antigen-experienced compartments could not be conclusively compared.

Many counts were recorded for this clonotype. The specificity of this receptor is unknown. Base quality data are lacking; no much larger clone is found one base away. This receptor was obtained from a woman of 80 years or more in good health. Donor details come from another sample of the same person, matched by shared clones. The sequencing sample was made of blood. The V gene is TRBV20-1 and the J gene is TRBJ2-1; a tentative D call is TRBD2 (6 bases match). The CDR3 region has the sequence CSAAPGLAYNEQFF. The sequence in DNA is TGCAGTGCTGCCCCGGGACTCGCCTACAATGAGCAGTTCTTC.